These 10 T cell receptor beta chains share one sample of origin, sequenced in a study of prognosis after radiotherapy for stage I lung cancer. The TCR beta CDR3 region was amplified from genomic DNA, with two rounds of multiplex PCR being used for the amplification. First-round PCR, the initial amplification, used primers specific to each TRBV and TRBJ gene. From the multiplex PCR reads, TCRdb called clonotypes with MiXCR, one entry per CDR3 protein. Of roughly 25,000 distinct CDR3 sequences listed, 35% to 40% are singletons. The input for sequencing was PBMCs, taken before or after stereotactic body radiation therapy (not recorded which). These receptors came from a donor over 45 with non-small cell lung cancer.

This clonotype was seen just once. CDR3 sequence reads: CASSEWEGRNTIYF. DNA for the CDR3: TGTGCCAGCAGTGAATGGGAGGGCAGGAACACCATATATTTT. The V and J genes are TRBV25-1 and TRBJ1-3, with D hard to call. CDR3 length: 14 amino acids. Germline CDR1 reads MGHDK; CDR2 reads SYGVNS. Trimming took off 1 base at V and 7 bases at J, with 11 bases between the two ends.

This clonotype appeared a few times. With only one base between it and a far larger clone, this is likely a read error. This sequence joins TRBV6-2 or TRBV6-3 and TRBJ1-5, with 9 bases aligning to TRBD1. CDR1 MNHEY and CDR2 SVGEGT come from the germline V gene. The CDR3 runs to 15 residues. With V trimmed by 7 bases and J by 6 bases, 10 bases remained unmatched. The CDR3 here is CASITPGQGLQPQHF. DNA of the CDR3: TGTGCCAGCATCACACCGGGACAGGGCCTTCAGCCCCAGCATTTT.

This clonotype has at least ten counts. The V call is TRBV19, the J call TRBJ1-1; D not certain. Trimming took 5 bases from V and 4 from J, leaving 11 bases between them. The CDR3 sequence is 13 residues long. Germline V lookup: CDR1 LNHDA, CDR2 SQIVND (reference sequence). The CDR3 loop reads CASSVRPGTEAFF. The CDR3, as DNA: TGTGCCAGTAGTGTTCGACCAGGCACTGAAGCTTTCTTT.

This clonotype has at least ten counts. This sequence joins TRBV5-1 and TRBJ2-7; either TRBD1 or TRBD2 may fit D (5 bases each). V was shortened by 4 bases and J by 0 bases, with 11 bases between the two germline ends. Germline V gene data show CDR1 as SGHRS and CDR2 as YFSETQ. The CDR3 runs 14 residues. CDR3 residues: CASSEGTVSYEQYF. CDR3 DNA: TGCGCCAGCAGCGAAGGGACGGTCTCCTACGAGCAGTACTTC.

This clonotype occurred many times. This rearrangement joins TRBV24-1 to TRBJ2-5; 8 bases are shared with TRBD2. Germline CDR1 and CDR2: KGHDR and SFDVKD. The CDR3 covers 16 residues. Unmatched junction bases numbered 9, after V lost 4 bases and J lost 3 bases. CDR3 in DNA: TGTGCCACCAGTGACTACAGCGGGAGCGCGGAAGAGACCCAGTACTTC. It translates to CATSDYSGSAEETQYF.

This clonotype was seen repeatedly, ten times or more. V usage is TRBV10-2 and J usage is TRBJ2-2; no firm D call. This CDR3 contains 14 residues. Germline-derived CDR1 and CDR2 are WSHSY and SAAADI. V gave up 7 bases and J gave up 0 bases, with 9 bases separating them. In DNA form, the CDR3 reads TGCGCCAGCAAGAGAGATACGAACACCGGGGAGCTGTTTTTT. Its protein product is CASKRDTNTGELFF.

This chain joins TRBV6-4 and TRBJ2-2; 7 bases are a match to TRBD1. This CDR3 has 14 amino acids. Per the germline V gene, CDR1 is MRHNA and CDR2 is SNTAGT. The V and J ends lost 2 bases and 5 bases, in that order; junction bases with no gene match: 2. The CDR3 region is CASSDGTETGELFF. In nucleotides, the CDR3 is TGTGCCAGCAGTGACGGGACAGAGACCGGGGAGCTGTTTTTT.

This clonotype was observed a handful of times. One base separates it from a far larger clone, so it is likely a read error. The CDR3 sequence is CASSPLLGYTF. CDR3 nucleotides: TGCGCCAGCAGTCCCCTTCTAGGCTACACCTTC. The chain couples TRBV5-1 to TRBJ1-2; D unclear. V was shortened by 5 bases and J by 8 bases, with 10 bases between the two germline ends. Germline V CDR1 and CDR2: SGHRS, YFSETQ. The CDR3 totals 11 residues.

This clonotype showed up many times. The germline gene is not matched at one end of the junction; a read error may be the cause. The chain carries TRBV6-5 and TRBJ2-1; 10 bases line up with TRBD2. CDR3 size: 16 residues. Germline-derived CDR1 and CDR2 are MNHEY and SVGAGI. CDR3 protein: CASSYSGLASYDEQFF. In nucleotides, the CDR3 is TGTGCCAGCAGTTACTCGGGACTAGCGTCCTACGATGAGCAGTTCTTC.

This clonotype was recorded many times. The chain links TRBV12-3 or TRBV12-4 to TRBJ2-7, with D possibly called TRBD1 or TRBD2 (5 bases each). The CDR3 totals 13 residues. Trimming took 6 bases from V and 3 from J, leaving 12 bases between them. CDR3 sequence reads: CASRRDERYEQYF. CDR3 coding DNA: TGTGCCAGCAGAAGGGACGAACGCTACGAGCAGTACTTC.